Shown below are 18 T cell receptor beta chains from a single sample sequenced in a study of shared clonotypes between healthy human individuals. Clones were read by immunoSEQ multiplex PCR, and TCRdb kept only the in-frame ones, dropping some. The sample lists over 2 million clones, just under 95% seen once, with around 0.4% in the top ten. The sample comprised naive CD4+ T cells from PBMCs. Subset indicated: CD45RA+ positively selected. All receptors come from a man aged 18 to 29 in good health. Some clones in this sample may be carry-over from other donors' samples.

The rearrangement joins TRBV30 to TRBJ2-1; D is possibly TRBD1 or TRBD2 (5 bases each). This CDR3 has 16 residues. The V end was cut by 0 bases, the J end by 1 base, with 13 bases between. Germline lookup yields CDR1 GTSNPN and CDR2 SVGIG (reference sequence). The CDR3 sequence is CAWSVLEAGSYNEQFF. The CDR3 nucleotides read TGTGCCTGGAGTGTTTTGGAGGCAGGGTCCTACAATGAGCAGTTCTTC.

CDR3 nucleotide sequence: TGTGCCATCAGCCAAGACAGGGGATACTATGGCTACACCTTC. Amino acid sequence: CAISQDRGYYGYTF. The chain uses TRBV10-3 and TRBJ1-2; 8 bases fit TRBD1. CDR3 length equals 14 residues. Germline CDR1 is ENHRY and CDR2 is SYGVKD. With V trimmed by 6 bases and J by 3 bases, 6 bases remained unmatched.

This rearrangement joins TRBV9 to TRBJ2-4; 14 bases agree with TRBD2. Trimming cost V 4 bases and J 8 bases; bases outside gene matches: 5. Germline loops: CDR1 SGDLS, CDR2 YYNGEE. The length of the CDR3 is 15 residues. The CDR3 DNA follows: TGTGCCAGCAGCCAGGGACTAGCGGGAGAGGACATTCAGTACTTC. Protein: CASSQGLAGEDIQYF.

Note on this clone: One junction end disagrees with the germline gene, perhaps due to a read error. Other DNA sequences from this sample encode an identical CDR3 as well. This rearrangement joins TRBV11-2 to TRBJ2-5, with 9 bases matching TRBD2. The CDR3 is 16 amino acids. Germline V gene sequence: CDR1 SGHAT, CDR2 FQNNGV. CDR3 DNA sequence: TGTGCCAGCAGTTTAGCGGCGGGAGGGATCCAAGAGACCCAGTACTTC. Translated: CASSLAAGGIQETQYF.

V usage is TRBV7-9 and J usage is TRBJ1-5; 7 bases are a match to TRBD1. Germline CDR1 and CDR2: SEHNR and FQNEAQ (reference sequence). V was pared by 5 bases and J by 4 bases, with 17 bases of the junction left unmatched. This CDR3 spans 18 amino acids. CDR3 protein: CASSPYGGGDRQNQPQHF. The DNA for the CDR3 is TGTGCCAGCAGCCCTTACGGAGGTGGGGACAGACAAAATCAGCCCCAGCATTTT.

V is TRBV29-1 and J is TRBJ2-7; tentatively, D is TRBD1 or TRBD2 (5 bases each). Germline V gene sequence: CDR1 SQVTM, CDR2 ANQGSEA. CDR3 length: 12 residues. Trimming took 7 bases from V and 4 from J, leaving 14 bases between them. This CDR3 is CSARVGGYEQYF. The CDR3 DNA reads as TGCAGCGCCAGGGTTGGGGGATACGAGCAGTACTTC.

The chain uses TRBV4-2 and TRBJ2-7, with D tentatively TRBD2 (6 bases). CDR1 LGHNA and CDR2 YNFKEQ come from the germline V gene. V was cut by 2 bases and J by 3 bases, with 26 bases left in between. The CDR3 is 19 residues long. The CDR3 sequence is CASSQILHTGASERYEQYF. CDR3 in DNA: TGTGCCAGCAGCCAAATACTCCACACTGGTGCTAGCGAGCGCTACGAGCAGTACTTC.

The V call is TRBV19, the J call TRBJ2-3, with D unclear. This CDR3 has 16 amino acids. Germline CDR1 reads LNHDA; CDR2 reads SQIVND (reference sequence). Trimming shortened V by 2 bases and J by 6 bases, and 18 bases separated the two germline ends. The CDR3 loop reads CASSISPVKGSDTQYF. The CDR3 DNA sequence: TGTGCCAGTAGTATATCACCCGTGAAGGGTTCGGATACGCAGTATTTT.

The rearrangement links TRBV7-6 to TRBJ2-3, with a tentative D call TRBD2 (6 bases). In germline, CDR1 is SGHVS, CDR2 FNYEAQ. CDR3 size: 15 residues. The V gene lost 5 bases and the J gene lost 1 base, with 13 bases spanning the gap. The CDR3, as DNA: TGTGCCAGCAGCGTCGGAGGGTTTCGCACAGATACGCAGTATTTT. This translates into CASSVGGFRTDTQYF.

This clone was observed a few times. The V and J genes are TRBV28 and TRBJ1-2; D remains unclear. V was clipped by 10 bases and J by 8 bases, with 17 bases between them. The CDR3 runs to 12 residues. Germline V gene sequence: CDR1 MDHEN, CDR2 SYDVKM. CDR3 sequence (DNA): TGTGCCACCACGACCCACGGGGAGGGCTACACCTTC. This translates into CATTTHGEGYTF.

The chain joins TRBV9 to TRBJ1-2; no clear D. Germline V CDR1 and CDR2: SGDLS, YYNGEE. Trimming took 9 bases from V and 8 from J, leaving 17 bases between them. The CDR3 loop spans 12 amino acids. The CDR3 DNA follows: TGTGCCATGAGGGCGTCAACGGGAGGCTACACCTTC. Protein sequence: CAMRASTGGYTF.

The chain joins TRBV18 to TRBJ1-1; D is possibly TRBD1 (6 bases). This CDR3 comprises 14 residues. V dropped 4 bases and J dropped 1 base, with 10 bases sitting between them. The germline V gene has CDR1 KGHSH and CDR2 LQKENI. The CDR3 nucleotides are TGTGCCAGCTCACAATCGGGGGCGAACACTGAAGCTTTCTTT. It specifies CASSQSGANTEAFF.

This chain links TRBV5-1 with TRBJ2-2, with D possibly being TRBD1 or TRBD2 (5 bases each). Trimming left V 4 bases short and J 6 bases short, with 13 bases between. Per germline, CDR1 SGHRS and CDR2 YFSETQ. CDR3 length: 14 residues. The CDR3 DNA sequence: TGCGCCAGCAGCGGGGGTACACAAGCCGGGGAGCTGTTTTTT. Translating it yields CASSGGTQAGELFF.

In this sample, this clone turned up a few times. This chain connects TRBV7-9 to TRBJ1-1; D not resolved. Germline loops: CDR1 SEHNR, CDR2 FQNEAQ (reference sequence). CDR3 size: 15 residues. The V end lost 5 bases, the J end lost 4 bases, and 17 bases lay between the germline ends. CDR3 sequence reads: CASSADSGSGTEAFF. CDR3 DNA: TGTGCCAGCAGCGCGGACTCCGGGAGCGGCACTGAAGCTTTCTTT.

The chain recombines TRBV19 with TRBJ2-4, with D maybe TRBD1 (5 bases). V was clipped by 9 bases and J by 7 bases, with 16 bases between them. CDR1 and CDR2 from the germline V gene are LNHDA and SQIVND (reference sequence). The CDR3 covers 13 residues. CDR3 bases: TGTGCCAGCGACTCCGGGTACAGGAACATTCAGTACTTC. Translated, it gives CASDSGYRNIQYF.

The CDR3 sequence: CASSYTRTGDTQYF. The CDR3 coding sequence is TGTGCCAGCAGTTACACAAGGACAGGAGATACGCAGTATTTT. The gene calls are TRBV6-5 and TRBJ2-3, with 7 bases fitting TRBD1. Germline CDR1 and CDR2: MNHEY and SVGAGI. Trimming took 2 bases from V and 5 from J; bases not matched to a gene: 4. This CDR3 spans 14 amino acids.

This clone showed up just a few times. The CDR3 here is CATSLYRSTIYF. The DNA for the CDR3 is TGTGCCACCAGCTTGTACAGGTCCACCATATATTTT. The genes are TRBV15 and TRBJ1-3; a weak D match, TRBD1 (5 bases). The CDR3 has 12 amino acids. V was clipped by 5 bases and J by 9 bases, with 11 bases between them. Per the germline V gene, CDR1 is LNHNV and CDR2 is YYDKDF (reference sequence).

The chain has TRBV6-1 and TRBJ2-3, with unresolved D. Trimming cost V 4 bases and J 5 bases, with 7 bases left between them. Germline V gene lookup returns CDR1 MNHNS and CDR2 SASEGT. This CDR3 is built from 12 residues. CDR3 sequence reads: CASSAMEDTQYF. As DNA, the CDR3 is TGTGCCAGCAGTGCAATGGAAGATACGCAGTATTTT.